These T cell receptor beta chains were read from a single sample in a study of siplizumab effects on memory and regulatory T cells. TCRdb's copy holds only in-frame clones and misses some; the assay was immunoSEQ multiplex PCR. The data hold tens of thousands of clones, with 96% observed a single time. Material for sequencing was naive CD8+ T cells sorted from blood. The receptors were sampled from a human donor in good health. Both conserved end residues are part of each CDR3. The order of the fields is V gene, J gene, CDR3 protein.

V gene: TRBV9; J gene: TRBJ2-5; CDR3 protein: CASSVGQETQYF
V gene: TRBV10-1; J gene: TRBJ2-2; CDR3 protein: CASSEWRFGGELFF
V gene: TRBV23-1; J gene: TRBJ1-1; CDR3 protein: CASSQPRQGAGAFF
V gene: TRBV4-1; J gene: TRBJ1-2; CDR3 protein: CASSQDGGSLTNYGYTF
V gene: TRBV27; J gene: TRBJ2-1; CDR3 protein: CASSGTTYNEQFF
V gene: TRBV9; J gene: TRBJ1-4; CDR3 protein: CASSVGPFTNEKLFF
V gene: TRBV7-6; J gene: TRBJ2-1; CDR3 protein: CASSLEGGGDYNEQFF
V gene: TRBV6-5; J gene: TRBJ1-5; CDR3 protein: CASSYSSSNQPQHF
V gene: TRBV11-2; J gene: TRBJ2-1; CDR3 protein: CASRRSGGYNEQFF
V gene: TRBV27; J gene: TRBJ2-7; CDR3 protein: CASSASSTAYEQYF
V gene: TRBV4-3; J gene: TRBJ1-3; CDR3 protein: CASSQDRSSGNTIYF
V gene: TRBV4-3; J gene: TRBJ2-1; CDR3 protein: CASSQETGGYNEQFF
V gene: TRBV4-2; J gene: TRBJ2-7; CDR3 protein: CASRPSGGDYEQYF
V gene: TRBV28; J gene: TRBJ2-7; CDR3 protein: CASSQLQGYEQYF
V gene: TRBV30; J gene: TRBJ1-6; CDR3 protein: CAWAGYNSPLHF
V gene: TRBV5-4; J gene: TRBJ2-5; CDR3 protein: CASSLMQNQETQYF
V gene: TRBV11-1; J gene: TRBJ2-3; CDR3 protein: CASSFYADTQYF
V gene: TRBV7-3; J gene: TRBJ2-1; CDR3 protein: CASSLTSDEQFF
V gene: TRBV19; J gene: TRBJ1-1; CDR3 protein: CASSLDLNTEAFF
V gene: TRBV4-3; J gene: TRBJ2-5; CDR3 protein: CASSQGLAGTQETQYF
V gene: TRBV5-4; J gene: TRBJ1-6; CDR3 protein: CASSFQGGNSPLHF
V gene: TRBV7-6; J gene: TRBJ1-4; CDR3 protein: CASSLAWGAGVTNEKLFF
V gene: TRBV27; J gene: TRBJ2-5; CDR3 protein: CASRRTDGETQYF
V gene: TRBV10-3; J gene: TRBJ2-1; CDR3 protein: CAISEGTADEQFF
V gene: TRBV12-5; J gene: TRBJ2-1; CDR3 protein: CASGLVTGGVDEQFF
V gene: TRBV7-9; J gene: TRBJ1-1; CDR3 protein: CASSLSRGMDTEAFF
V gene: TRBV9; J gene: TRBJ1-2; CDR3 protein: CASSVGSLGYTF
V gene: TRBV19; J gene: TRBJ1-1; CDR3 protein: CASSMDSGDTEAFF